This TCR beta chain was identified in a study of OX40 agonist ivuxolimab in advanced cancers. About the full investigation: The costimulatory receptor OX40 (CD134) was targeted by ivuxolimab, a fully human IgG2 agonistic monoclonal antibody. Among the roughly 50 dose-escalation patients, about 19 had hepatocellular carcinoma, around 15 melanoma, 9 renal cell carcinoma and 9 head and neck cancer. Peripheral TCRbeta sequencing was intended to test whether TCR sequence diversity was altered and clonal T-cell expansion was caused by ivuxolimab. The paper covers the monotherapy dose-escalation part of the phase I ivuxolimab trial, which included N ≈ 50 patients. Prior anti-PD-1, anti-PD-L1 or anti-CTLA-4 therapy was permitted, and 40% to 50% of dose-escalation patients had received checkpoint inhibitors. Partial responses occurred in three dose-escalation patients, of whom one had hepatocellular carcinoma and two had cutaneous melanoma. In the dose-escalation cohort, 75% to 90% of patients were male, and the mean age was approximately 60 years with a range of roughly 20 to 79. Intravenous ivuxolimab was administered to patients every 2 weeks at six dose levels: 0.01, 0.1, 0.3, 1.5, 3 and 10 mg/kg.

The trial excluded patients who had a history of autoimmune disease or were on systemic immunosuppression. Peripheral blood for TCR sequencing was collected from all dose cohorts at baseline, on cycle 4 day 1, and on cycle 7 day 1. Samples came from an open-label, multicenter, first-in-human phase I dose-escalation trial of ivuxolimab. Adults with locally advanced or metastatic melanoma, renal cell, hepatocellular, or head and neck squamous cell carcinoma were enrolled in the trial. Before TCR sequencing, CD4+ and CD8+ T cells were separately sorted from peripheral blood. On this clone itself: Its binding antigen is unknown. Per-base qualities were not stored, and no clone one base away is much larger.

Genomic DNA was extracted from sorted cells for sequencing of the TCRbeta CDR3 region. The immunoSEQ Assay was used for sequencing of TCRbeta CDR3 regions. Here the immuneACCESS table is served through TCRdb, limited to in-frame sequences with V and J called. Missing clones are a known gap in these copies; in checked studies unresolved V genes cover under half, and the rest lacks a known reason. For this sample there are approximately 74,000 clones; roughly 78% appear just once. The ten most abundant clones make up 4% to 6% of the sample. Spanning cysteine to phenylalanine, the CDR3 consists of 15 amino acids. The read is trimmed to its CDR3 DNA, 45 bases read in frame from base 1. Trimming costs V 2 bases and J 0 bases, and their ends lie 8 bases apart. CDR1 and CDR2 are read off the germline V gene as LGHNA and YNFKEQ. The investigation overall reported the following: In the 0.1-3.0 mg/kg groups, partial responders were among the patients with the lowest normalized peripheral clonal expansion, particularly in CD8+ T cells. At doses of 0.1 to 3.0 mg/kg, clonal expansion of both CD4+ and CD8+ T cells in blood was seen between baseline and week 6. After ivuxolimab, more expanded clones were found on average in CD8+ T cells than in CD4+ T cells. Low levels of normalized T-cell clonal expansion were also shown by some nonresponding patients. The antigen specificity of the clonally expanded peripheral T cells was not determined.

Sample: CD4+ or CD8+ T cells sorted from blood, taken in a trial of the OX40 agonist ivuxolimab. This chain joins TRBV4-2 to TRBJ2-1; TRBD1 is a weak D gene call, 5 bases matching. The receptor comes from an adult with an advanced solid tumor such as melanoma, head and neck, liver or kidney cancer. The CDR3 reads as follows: CASSQNGASYNEQFF. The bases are TGTGCCAGCAGCCAAAATGGGGCCTCCTACAATGAGCAGTTCTTC.